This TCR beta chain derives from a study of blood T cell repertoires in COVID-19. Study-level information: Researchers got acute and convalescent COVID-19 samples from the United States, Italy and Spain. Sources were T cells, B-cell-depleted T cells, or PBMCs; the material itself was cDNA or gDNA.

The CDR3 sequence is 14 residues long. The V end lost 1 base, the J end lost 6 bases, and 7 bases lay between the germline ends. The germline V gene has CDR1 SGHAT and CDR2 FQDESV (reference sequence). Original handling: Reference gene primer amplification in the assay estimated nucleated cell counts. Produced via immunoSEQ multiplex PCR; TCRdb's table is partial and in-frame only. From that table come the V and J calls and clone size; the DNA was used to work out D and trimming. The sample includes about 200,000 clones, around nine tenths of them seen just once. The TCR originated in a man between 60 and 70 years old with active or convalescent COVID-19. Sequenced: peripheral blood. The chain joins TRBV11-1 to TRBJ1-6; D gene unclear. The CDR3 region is CASSLGQINSPLHF. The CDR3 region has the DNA TGTGCCAGCAGCTTAGGGCAGATTAATTCACCCCTCCACTTT.